This T cell receptor (beta chain) was retrieved from a study of T cell responses to AZD1222 COVID-19 vaccine. Some clones are missing from TCRdb's copy, which holds only in-frame ones; the method was immunoSEQ multiplex PCR. Of over 75,000 clones listed, approximately 90% are singletons. This CDR3 contains 14 residues. V gave up 1 base and J gave up 2 bases, with 8 bases separating them. CDR1 and CDR2 (germline): MNHNS, SASEGT. This receptor was taken from an adult in good health. Material: peripheral blood, obtained on day 0 of AZD1222 vaccination. The chain combines TRBV6-1 with TRBJ1-2, with D possibly matching TRBD1 (5 bases). The CDR3 region has the DNA TGTGCCAGCAGTGAAGGGACATACAACTATGGCTACACCTTC. This codes for CASSEGTYNYGYTF.